The T cell receptor beta chain under discussion was sequenced for a study of blood T cell repertoires in COVID-19. Study in general: Specimens from acute and convalescent COVID-19 originated in the United States, Italy and Spain. Nucleic acid was either cDNA or gDNA, and it came from T cells, B-cell-depleted T cells, or PBMCs.

As processed by the authors: How many nucleated cells were present was estimated from reference gene primer amplification. Clones were read by immunoSEQ multiplex PCR, and TCRdb kept only the in-frame ones, dropping some. V and J calls plus clone size are reproduced from that table; the DNA served to infer D and trimming. The data show 200,000 to 250,000 clones, 70% to 90% seen once. This clone showed up just a few times. Germline CDR1 and CDR2: LGHNA and YSLEER. Trimming took off 0 bases at V and 3 bases at J, with 5 bases between the two ends. The CDR3 covers 13 residues. The specimen sequenced was peripheral blood. The sequence was obtained from a woman aged 40 to 50 who had recovered from COVID-19. The chain carries TRBV4-3 and TRBJ2-5; D is unresolved. The CDR3 bases are TGCGCCAGCAGCCAAGACACAAAAGAGACCCAGTACTTC. Translated: CASSQDTKETQYF.